What follows describes a single T cell receptor beta chain. This entry is derived from a study of blood T cell repertoires in COVID-19. Study details: The study drew acute and convalescent COVID-19 samples from the United States, Italy and Spain. T cells, B-cell-depleted T cells, or PBMCs supplied cDNA or gDNA.

Trimming took 5 bases from V and 1 from J, leaving 11 bases between them. This CDR3 spans 13 amino acids. Germline V lookup: CDR1 GTSNPN, CDR2 SVGIG (reference sequence). Study processing details: Reference gene primers were amplified, and this amplification served to estimate nucleated cell counts. The protocol was immunoSEQ multiplex PCR, while the TCRdb copy is restricted to in-frame clones and leaves out a portion. That table furnishes V, J and clone size, whereas the DNA furnished D and trimming. The data contain a few hundred thousand clones, 85% to 90% of them singletons. Sequencing was carried out using peripheral blood. The rearrangement joins TRBV30 to TRBJ1-1; maybe TRBD1 (5 bases). This clonotype originated in a woman aged 55-70 years with COVID-19, enrolled during active disease. CDR3 nucleotides: TGTGCCTGGGGTCCCGGGGGGAACACTGAAGCTTTCTTT. This codes for CAWGPGGNTEAFF.